The entry that follows covers one T cell receptor (beta chain) sequence. The target antigen is unknown. The data originate from a study of persistence of HIV-infected CD4 T cells. Cells were stimulated with CMV-infected fibroblast lysates at roughly 10 ug/mL. CD40L/CD69 double-negative CD45RO-high memory CD4+ T cells were collected. General observations from the study: TCRbeta richness was lower in CMV- and Gag-responding cells than in anti-CD3/anti-CD28-responding cells. Degenerate expanded CDR3beta sequences were enriched among CMV- and Gag-responding cells.

Germline V gives CDR1 SGHRS, CDR2 YFSETQ. This CDR3 has 13 amino acids. Losses at the gene ends were 3 bases for V and 3 bases for J; bases not matched to a gene: 0. The immunoSEQ assay was version 4, run in survey mode. Genomic DNA was diluted to around 9.3 ng/uL, up to 1 ug per sample. Generated by immunoSEQ multiplex PCR, the TCRdb table keeps only in-frame clones and is missing some. In the table there are some 30,000 clones, around 73% of which are singletons. This receptor was identified in an adult woman with HIV who was CMV-seropositive. Source: CD4+ T cells sorted from PBMCs after roughly 18-hour stimulation, taken from a patient who received antiretroviral therapy. The chain carries TRBV5-1 and TRBJ1-2; 9 bases agree with TRBD1. The CDR3 nucleotides read TGCGCCAGCAGCTGGGACAGGGACTATGGCTACACCTTC. Protein product: CASSWDRDYGYTF.